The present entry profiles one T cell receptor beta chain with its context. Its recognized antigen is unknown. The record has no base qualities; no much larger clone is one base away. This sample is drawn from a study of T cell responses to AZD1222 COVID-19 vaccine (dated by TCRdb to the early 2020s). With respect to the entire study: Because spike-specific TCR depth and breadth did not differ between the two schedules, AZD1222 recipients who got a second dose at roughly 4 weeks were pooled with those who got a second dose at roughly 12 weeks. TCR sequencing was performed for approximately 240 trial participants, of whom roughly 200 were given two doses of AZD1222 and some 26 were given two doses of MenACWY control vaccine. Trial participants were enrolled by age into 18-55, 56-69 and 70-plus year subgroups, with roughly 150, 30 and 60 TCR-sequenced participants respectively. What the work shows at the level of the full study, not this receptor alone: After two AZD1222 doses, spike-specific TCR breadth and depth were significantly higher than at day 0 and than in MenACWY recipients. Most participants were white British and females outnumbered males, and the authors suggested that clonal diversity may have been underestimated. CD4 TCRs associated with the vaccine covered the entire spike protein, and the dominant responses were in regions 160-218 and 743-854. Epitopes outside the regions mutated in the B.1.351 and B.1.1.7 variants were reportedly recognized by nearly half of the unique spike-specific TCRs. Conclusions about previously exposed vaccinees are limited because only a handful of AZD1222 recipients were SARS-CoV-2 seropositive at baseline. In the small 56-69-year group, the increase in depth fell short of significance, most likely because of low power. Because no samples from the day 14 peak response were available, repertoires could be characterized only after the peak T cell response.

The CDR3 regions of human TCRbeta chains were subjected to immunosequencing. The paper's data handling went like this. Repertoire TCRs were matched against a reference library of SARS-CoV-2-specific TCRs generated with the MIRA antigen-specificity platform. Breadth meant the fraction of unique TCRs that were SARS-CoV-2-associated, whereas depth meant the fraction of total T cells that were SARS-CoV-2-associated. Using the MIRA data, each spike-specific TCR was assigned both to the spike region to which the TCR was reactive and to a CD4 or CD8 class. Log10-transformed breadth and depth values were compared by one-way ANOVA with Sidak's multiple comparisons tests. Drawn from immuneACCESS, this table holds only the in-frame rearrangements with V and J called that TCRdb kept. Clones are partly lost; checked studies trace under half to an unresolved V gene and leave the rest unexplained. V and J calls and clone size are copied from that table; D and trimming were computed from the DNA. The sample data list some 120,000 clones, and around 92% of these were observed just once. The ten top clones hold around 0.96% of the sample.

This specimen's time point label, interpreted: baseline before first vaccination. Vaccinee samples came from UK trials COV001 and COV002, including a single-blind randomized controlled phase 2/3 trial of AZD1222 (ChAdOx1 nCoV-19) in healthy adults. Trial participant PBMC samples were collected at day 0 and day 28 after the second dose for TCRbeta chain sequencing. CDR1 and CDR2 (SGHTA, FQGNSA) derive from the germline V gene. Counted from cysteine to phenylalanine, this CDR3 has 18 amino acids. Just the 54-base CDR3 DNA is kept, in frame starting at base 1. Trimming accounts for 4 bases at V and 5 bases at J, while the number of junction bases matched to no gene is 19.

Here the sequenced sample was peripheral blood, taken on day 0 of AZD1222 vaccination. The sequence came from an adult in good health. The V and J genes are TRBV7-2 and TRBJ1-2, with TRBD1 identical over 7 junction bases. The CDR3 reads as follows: CASSSGKGLRDSHYGYTF. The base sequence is TGTGCCAGCAGCTCGGGGAAAGGCCTTCGGGACAGTCATTATGGCTACACCTTC.